This T cell receptor (beta chain) was documented in a study of vaccination and CD4 T cells after COVID-19 (dated by TCRdb to the early 2020s). Describing the broader study: SARS-CoV-2 positivity had been established in the convalescent patients by nasal swab PCR, and mild disease was recorded in roughly 10 of these patients and severe disease in one. In the convalescent cohort there were six males and four females, among whom were two Hispanic individuals, seven Caucasians, two Asians and one multiracial person. Participants got two doses of the Pfizer-BioNTech BNT162b2 vaccine (n=8) or two doses of the Moderna mRNA-1273 vaccine (n=2). Post-COVID blood samples were collected from convalescent patients a median of about 92 days after diagnosis, with a range of about 30 to 161 days. The time from the second vaccine dose to post-vaccine blood sampling had a median of around 72 days and ranged from roughly 12 to 241 days. For stimulating the cultures, overlapping spike peptide pools were used, derived from SARS-CoV-2 as well as from the common cold coronaviruses HCoV-NL63, HCoV-OC43 and HCoV-229E. Control cultures used a CEFX viral epitope pool as positive control, an HIV-1 Nef peptide pool as negative control, or no peptide. In around nine COVID-19 convalescent patients and a few infection-naive healthy vaccine recipients, the spike-specific CD4+ TCR repertoire before mRNA vaccination was compared with the repertoire after mRNA vaccination.

The library was prepared using PCR. At the Johns Hopkins FTIC core, DNA from the cultured CD4+ T cells underwent TCR sequencing with the Oncomine TCR Beta short-read assay. Genomic DNA was extracted from the cultured CD4+ T cells with the QIAamp micro DNA kit. Oncomine TCR Beta libraries made from cultured CD4+ T cells were pooled using unique dual indexes and sequenced on an Illumina iSeq 100. The original methods were these. Non-productive sequences were removed, and CDR3s not starting with C, not ending with F or W, or shorter than 7 amino acids were discarded. The MANAFEST web application was used to identify antigen-specific clonotypes by comparing peptide-stimulated wells against reference wells and other culture wells. To be called positive, a clone needed an FDR below 0.05, an odds ratio above 5, and a productive frequency above 0.1% in at least two of three replicate wells. A clonotype was classed as cross-reactive if the clonotype showed significant expansion both in SARS-CoV-2 spike wells and in at least one common cold coronavirus spike condition. CDR3 homology was assessed with Levenshtein distances (stringdist) and unrooted phylogenetic trees (ape) in R version 3.6.1. TCRdb reran the public reads through fastp at Q25 and MiXCR, keeping productive beta chains. For every CDR3 protein sequence, its rows merge into one entry that carries the most common genes and DNA. TCRdb assigned the V and J calls; the authors' analysis was not used. The sample table contains some 13,000 distinct CDR3 sequences; only one count was recorded for 45% to 55% of them. 15% of the sample goes to the ten largest clones.

From cysteine to phenylalanine, the CDR3 is 17 amino acids long. The entry retains the CDR3 DNA only, 51 bases that are in frame from base 1. The germline V gene yields SGHTA for CDR1 and FQGNSA for CDR2. The germline V and J ends show losses of 4 bases and 9 bases respectively, and no gene match explains 19 bases of the junction. General conclusions and limits of the study: In convalescent patients, a median around 86% of post-vaccine SARS-CoV-2-reactive clones were detected only after vaccination, and vaccine-specific priming was suggested by this finding. The median count of SARS-CoV-2-reactive clonotypes went up from 20 to 25 after infection to a few dozen after vaccination, although the change was not significant. In convalescent patients, nearly all vaccine-specific clones (304 of 307) were found to be mono-reactive for SARS-CoV-2 spike rather than cross-reactive with common cold coronaviruses. Only a relatively small number of convalescent patients were included in the study, and early timepoints following natural infection were not analyzed.

This sample's treatment or condition label indicates: approximately 9-day PBMC culture with coronavirus spike peptide pools or control peptides (ViraFEST assay). The ViraFEST assay, used in the study, expanded antigen-specific T cells with peptide pools and then identified the expanded clonotypes through TCR sequencing. The positive SARS-CoV-2 PCR tests of the convalescent patients were dated from March to December 2020, before the Alpha, Beta and Delta variants emerged in the United States. Each well held about 1.8 million PBMCs cultured with approximately 9.2 ug/ml peptide pools in IMDM containing approximately 5% human AB serum and 8 to 10 IU/ml IL-2. On days 3 and 7, half of the culture medium was replaced with fresh IL-2-containing medium. After approximately 10 days of culture, CD4+ T cells were isolated by negative selection using the EasySep CD4+ T cell isolation kit. Ficoll-Paque Plus gradient centrifugation was used to isolate PBMCs from whole blood, and the isolated PBMCs were then either used fresh or cryopreserved at -140C. Culture conditions were generally each tested in triplicate wells.

There are a few counts of this clonotype. What this receptor recognizes is not known. Base quality data are lacking; no much larger clone is found one base away. The material sequenced was CD4+ T cells from blood, cultured in vitro. This receptor chain uses TRBV7-2 and TRBJ2-3, and 7 junction bases match TRBD2. The clonotype originates from a human donor who had recovered from COVID-19. The CDR3 region has the sequence CASSSRGTTSILGTQYF. The base sequence is TGTGCCAGCAGCTCCCGAGGGACTACCTCAATCCTGGGGACGCAGTATTTT.